The 17 T cell receptor beta chains below all came from one sample that was sequenced in a study of T cell responses to AZD1222 COVID-19 vaccine. Only in-frame clones appear in the TCRdb table, and some are missing; sequencing was by immunoSEQ multiplex PCR. The sample contains some 180,000 clones, roughly 92% of which appear only once. Sequenced here: peripheral blood, sampled 28 days after the second AZD1222 dose. Source of these receptors: an adult who received the AZD1222 COVID-19 vaccine.

A single count supports this clone. V gene TRBV18 combines with J gene TRBJ2-2; a weak D match, TRBD1 (6 bases). From germline, CDR1 is KGHSH and CDR2 LQKENI. Trimming took 1 base from V and 3 from J, leaving 12 bases between them. CDR3 length: 16 amino acids. CDR3 sequence: CASSPRQALDTGELFF. CDR3 bases: TGTGCCAGCTCACCACGACAGGCGTTGGACACCGGGGAGCTGTTTTTT.

The chain carries TRBV2 and TRBJ2-2; possibly TRBD1 for D (5 bases). CDR1 SNHLY and CDR2 FYNNEI come from the germline V gene. The CDR3 is 15 amino acids. V was clipped by 2 bases and J by 7 bases, with 14 bases between them. CDR3 coding DNA: TGTGCCAGCAGTGAACGTGGCAGGGCGGTCGGGGAGCTGTTTTTT. Protein sequence: CASSERGRAVGELFF.

The V gene is TRBV19, the J gene TRBJ1-4; possibly TRBD1 for D (5 bases). CDR3 length equals 15 residues. Trimming stripped 3 bases from V and 2 bases from J, with 10 bases between. CDR1 LNHDA and CDR2 SQIVND come from the germline V gene (reference sequence). In DNA, the CDR3 is TGTGCCAGTAGTATTATGGGGCAGACTAATGAAAAACTGTTTTTT. Encoded protein: CASSIMGQTNEKLFF.

The chain combines TRBV11-2 with TRBJ2-7; 13 bases fit TRBD2. This CDR3 has 15 amino acids. The germline gives CDR1 SGHAT, CDR2 FQNNGV. The V gene end was trimmed by 1 base and the J gene end by 3 bases; junction bases not matched to a gene: 0. The CDR3 DNA reads as TGTGCCAGCAGCTTAGGGACTAGCGGGAGCTACGAGCAGTACTTC. As protein: CASSLGTSGSYEQYF.

The V call is TRBV9, the J call TRBJ2-3; D is ambiguous. V gave up 0 bases and J gave up 3 bases, with 8 bases separating them. The V gene's germline CDR1 is SGDLS and CDR2 YYNGEE. The CDR3 covers 14 residues. The chain's CDR3 is CASSVEVDTDTQYF. The DNA of the CDR3 is TGTGCCAGCAGCGTAGAGGTTGATACAGATACGCAGTATTTT.

This chain joins TRBV7-3 and TRBJ2-1; 12 bases match TRBD2. J was trimmed by 9 bases and V by 8 bases; bases with no gene match: 11. CDR3 length equals 15 residues. Per the germline V gene, CDR1 is SGHTA and CDR2 is FQGTGA. CDR3 nucleotides: TGTGCCAGCGAGAGTGGACTAGCGGGAAGCGGTGAGCAGTTCTTC. Translating it yields CASESGLAGSGEQFF.

Note on this clone: Germline and junction disagree at one end, which may indicate a read error. The chain couples TRBV7-7 to TRBJ2-5; D not certain. Germline-derived CDR1 and CDR2 are SSHAT and FNYEAQ (reference sequence). The CDR3 runs 15 residues. The CDR3 spells CASSSGPAGQETQYF. CDR3 nucleotides: TGTGCTAGCAGCTCCGGTCCGGCAGGCCAAGAGACCCAGTACTTC.

V and J are TRBV18 and TRBJ2-3, with no clear D. Germline V gene lookup returns CDR1 KGHSH and CDR2 LQKENI. CDR3 length: 13 residues. Trimming took 4 bases from V and 2 from J, leaving 7 bases between them. The CDR3 is CASSRATTDTQYF. Written as DNA, the CDR3 is TGTGCCAGCTCACGGGCTACCACAGATACGCAGTATTTT.

This clone showed up just once. The rearrangement links TRBV5-4 to TRBJ2-3; 10 bases are a match to TRBD2. Germline V CDR1 and CDR2: SGHNT, YYREEE (reference sequence). V lost 2 bases and J lost 3; bases outside the gene matches: 0. This CDR3 has 14 residues. The CDR3 coding sequence is TGTGCCAGCAGCTTAGCGGGGGGGACAGATACGCAGTATTTT. Residues: CASSLAGGTDTQYF.

The CDR3 coding sequence is TGTGCCAGCAGCCCCGCCGGAGGGGGCGGCTACGAGCAGTACTTC. Residues: CASSPAGGGGYEQYF. The J gene is TRBJ2-7, the V gene TRBV9; D perhaps matches TRBD1 (7 bases). Trimming removed 4 bases from V and 3 bases from J, with 17 bases in between. This CDR3 is built from 15 residues. CDR1 is SGDLS, CDR2 YYNGEE, per germline.

The CDR3 here is CASSSTPGTSLYEQYF. CDR3 coding DNA: TGTGCCAGCAGCTCAACCCCCGGGACTAGTTTATACGAGCAGTACTTC. The chain uses TRBV7-9 and TRBJ2-7, with 8 nucleotides matching TRBD2. This CDR3 has 16 amino acids. The junction had 12 bases not matched to a gene; V was cut back by 4 bases and J by 4 bases. Germline V gene sequence: CDR1 SEHNR, CDR2 FQNEAQ (reference sequence).

J is TRBJ1-6 and V is TRBV7-3; D remains ambiguous. There are 14 residues in the CDR3. V gave up 5 bases and J gave up 9 bases, with 14 bases separating them. Germline V gene data show CDR1 as SGHTA and CDR2 as FQGTGA. The CDR3 region has the DNA TGTGCCAGCAGCCCCGGACGGGAGGGTTCACCCCTCCACTTT. Residues: CASSPGREGSPLHF.

V and J are TRBV5-6 and TRBJ2-7; D uncertain. V was pared by 7 bases and J by 3 bases, with 17 bases between. CDR3 length equals 14 residues. The germline V gene encodes CDR1 SGHDT and CDR2 YYEEEE. This chain's CDR3 is CASGEWAVGYEQYF. The CDR3 nucleotides read TGTGCCAGCGGCGAGTGGGCGGTGGGCTACGAGCAGTACTTC.

The chain combines TRBV5-6 with TRBJ2-3, with 13 bases matching TRBD2. The germline CDR1 and CDR2 sequences are SGHDT and YYEEEE. The CDR3 totals 19 residues. The J segment lost 2 bases and the V segment lost 2 bases, leaving 11 bases of the junction unmatched. In nucleotides, the CDR3 is TGTGCCAGCAGCTTTTTGACTAGCGGGGGGCGTAGGAACACAGATACGCAGTATTTT. Its protein is CASSFLTSGGRRNTDTQYF. The whole variable domain, remainder taken from reference TRBV5-6 and TRBJ2-3, is DAGVTQSPTHLIKTRGQQVTLRCSPKSGHDTVSWYQQALGQGPQFIFQYYEEEERQRGNFPDRFSGHQFPNYSSELNVNALLLGDSALYLCASSFLTSGGRRNTDTQYFGPGTRLTVL.

The rearrangement links TRBV10-2 to TRBJ2-2; 9 bases agree with TRBD1. Trimming cost V 2 bases and J 7 bases; bases outside gene matches: 8. Germline loops: CDR1 WSHSY, CDR2 SAAADI. The CDR3 has 16 residues. In nucleotides, the CDR3 is TGCGCCAGCAGTGAGGGTCGAGACAGGGGGAGCGGGGAGCTGTTTTTT. This translates into CASSEGRDRGSGELFF.

The gene calls are TRBV6-5 and TRBJ2-7; D possibly corresponds to TRBD2 (5 bases). This CDR3 has 15 residues. The germline gives CDR1 MNHEY, CDR2 SVGAGI. V dropped 4 bases and J dropped 2 bases, with 15 bases sitting between them. CDR3 sequence reads: CASSSSLGVPYEQYF. Here the CDR3 DNA reads TGTGCCAGCAGTTCCTCGCTCGGGGTGCCCTACGAGCAGTACTTC.

V and J are TRBV2 and TRBJ1-5, with D perhaps matching TRBD1 (6 bases). V was clipped by 3 bases and J by 7 bases, with 19 bases between them. The CDR3 extends over 16 amino acids. Germline CDR1 is SNHLY and CDR2 is FYNNEI. The CDR3 DNA sequence: TGTGCCAGCAGTGACGTTTGGGGCAGGGGCGGACAGCCCCAGCATTTT. It encodes CASSDVWGRGGQPQHF.